This is a list of T cell receptor beta chains from one sample in a study of cytomegalovirus exposure and HLA in healthy donors. Data came from immunoSEQ multiplex PCR; TCRdb stores just in-frame clones and leaves some out. The table has about 140,000 clones, 70% to 85% seen once; the top ten hold approximately 1.3%. Sequenced: PBMCs. These receptors were collected from a man aged 25-45 years in good health and CMV-seropositive. CDR3s include the opening cysteine and the closing phenylalanine or tryptophan. The D gene is left open where the match is weak. A row's size may be missing; if present it is once, few, many or a size class.

d_gene: .; v_gene: TRBV2; j_gene: TRBJ1-5; abundance: .; CDR3nt: TGTGCCAGCAGTGAAGCGGGGGGGAATCAGCCCCAGCATTTT; CDR3aa: CASSEAGGNQPQHF
d_gene: .; v_gene: TRBV6-4; j_gene: TRBJ1-5; abundance: few; CDR3nt: TGTGCCACCCCAGAGTCGGAGGATAGCAATCAGCCCCAGCATTTT; CDR3aa: CATPESEDSNQPQHF
d_gene: TRBD2; v_gene: TRBV10-2; j_gene: TRBJ2-5; abundance: .; CDR3nt: TGCGCCAGCAGTGCTACGGGGGGATACCAAGAGACCCAGTACTTC; CDR3aa: CASSATGGYQETQYF
d_gene: TRBD2; v_gene: TRBV6-4; j_gene: TRBJ2-1; abundance: .; CDR3nt: TGTGCCAGCAGTGACTCTAGCGGGAGTCAGTTCTTC; CDR3aa: CASSDSSGSQFF
d_gene: TRBD1; v_gene: TRBV7-3; j_gene: TRBJ1-1; abundance: .; CDR3nt: TGTGCCAGCAGCTTAGTTGGGGCAGGGGGCACTGAAGCTTTCTTT; CDR3aa: CASSLVGAGGTEAFF
d_gene: TRBD1; v_gene: TRBV9; j_gene: TRBJ2-3; abundance: .; CDR3nt: TGTGCCAGCAGCCGGGACAGGAGCACAGATACGCAGTATTTT; CDR3aa: CASSRDRSTDTQYF
d_gene: .; v_gene: TRBV7-9; j_gene: TRBJ2-1; abundance: .; CDR3nt: TGTGCCAGCAGCTTTGTAACGGACAACAATGAGCAGTTCTTC; CDR3aa: CASSFVTDNNEQFF
d_gene: TRBD1; v_gene: TRBV4-1; j_gene: TRBJ1-1; abundance: once; CDR3nt: TGCGCCAGCAGCCAAGAGGGACAGGGGAGCACTGAAGCTTTCTTT; CDR3aa: CASSQEGQGSTEAFF
d_gene: TRBD2; v_gene: TRBV29-1; j_gene: TRBJ2-4; abundance: .; CDR3nt: TGCAGCGTTATGGCGGGAGGCGCCAAAAACATTCAGTACTTC; CDR3aa: CSVMAGGAKNIQYF
d_gene: TRBD2; v_gene: TRBV27; j_gene: TRBJ2-7; abundance: .; CDR3nt: TGTGCCAGCAGCCAAAGGGCGCGGGGGGCCGAGGGCGAGCAGTACTTC; CDR3aa: CASSQRARGAEGEQYF
d_gene: .; v_gene: TRBV10-3; j_gene: TRBJ1-5; abundance: .; CDR3nt: TGTGCCATCAGTGGGGGGGGGACGGGTCAGCCCCAGCATTTT; CDR3aa: CAISGGGTGQPQHF
d_gene: .; v_gene: TRBV2; j_gene: TRBJ2-2; abundance: .; CDR3nt: TGTGCCAGCCGGCCCGACATACCCATTGAGGAGCTGTTTTTT; CDR3aa: CASRPDIPIEELFF
d_gene: TRBD1; v_gene: TRBV6-5; j_gene: TRBJ2-3; abundance: .; CDR3nt: TGTGCCGGCAGACCGGGACAGGGGAGGGTTACGCAGTATTTT; CDR3aa: CAGRPGQGRVTQYF
d_gene: TRBD2; v_gene: TRBV7-3; j_gene: TRBJ2-1; abundance: .; CDR3nt: TGTGCCAGCAGCCAAGGACTAGCGGGGGCTGGGGAGCAGTTCTTC; CDR3aa: CASSQGLAGAGEQFF
d_gene: .; v_gene: TRBV27; j_gene: TRBJ2-7; abundance: .; CDR3nt: TGTGCCAGCAGTTACCGGGATCATAGCAGGTACGAGCAGTACTTC; CDR3aa: CASSYRDHSRYEQYF
d_gene: .; v_gene: TRBV27; j_gene: TRBJ1-6; abundance: .; CDR3nt: TGTGCCAGCAGTTTCCAGCGGAGCTCCTATAATTCACCCCTCCACTTT; CDR3aa: CASSFQRSSYNSPLHF
d_gene: .; v_gene: TRBV7-2; j_gene: TRBJ2-7; abundance: .; CDR3nt: TGTGCCAGCAGCCTTTCCTACGAGCAGTACTTC; CDR3aa: CASSLSYEQYF
d_gene: TRBD2; v_gene: TRBV13; j_gene: TRBJ2-3; abundance: .; CDR3nt: TGTGCCAGCAGCTTAGGGACTAGCGGGAGTACAGATACGCAGTATTTT; CDR3aa: CASSLGTSGSTDTQYF
d_gene: .; v_gene: TRBV15; j_gene: TRBJ1-4; abundance: .; CDR3nt: TGTGCCACCAGCAGAGTCAAAAGAGGAGGGGAGAGGGAAAAACTGTTTTTT; CDR3aa: CATSRVKRGGEREKLFF
d_gene: TRBD2; v_gene: TRBV5-8; j_gene: TRBJ2-2; abundance: .; CDR3nt: TGTGCCAGCAGCCAAGGGTTTCTAGCGGACACCGGGGAGCTGTTTTTT; CDR3aa: CASSQGFLADTGELFF
d_gene: TRBD1; v_gene: TRBV27; j_gene: TRBJ1-2; abundance: .; CDR3nt: TGTGCCAGCAGTCCACAGGGGTATGGCTACACCTTC; CDR3aa: CASSPQGYGYTF
d_gene: TRBD2; v_gene: TRBV2; j_gene: TRBJ2-3; abundance: .; CDR3nt: TGTGCCAGCAGAGGACTAGCGGGGTTGAGGGATACGCAGTATTTT; CDR3aa: CASRGLAGLRDTQYF
d_gene: .; v_gene: TRBV6-1; j_gene: TRBJ2-3; abundance: .; CDR3nt: TGTGCCAGCAGGCGAGGGGGTGGCACAGATACGCAGTATTTT; CDR3aa: CASRRGGGTDTQYF
d_gene: .; v_gene: TRBV9; j_gene: TRBJ2-3; abundance: .; CDR3nt: TGTGCCAGCAGCGTGACAGTTCGGGATACGCAGTATTTT; CDR3aa: CASSVTVRDTQYF
d_gene: TRBD1; v_gene: TRBV7-8; j_gene: TRBJ1-2; abundance: .; CDR3nt: TGTGCCAGCAGCTTAGGTGCCGGGACAGCTTCTAACTATGGCTACACCTTC; CDR3aa: CASSLGAGTASNYGYTF
d_gene: .; v_gene: TRBV9; j_gene: TRBJ1-3; abundance: .; CDR3nt: TGTGCCAGCAGCGGGTACAGAGACACCATATATTTT; CDR3aa: CASSGYRDTIYF
d_gene: TRBD1; v_gene: TRBV18; j_gene: TRBJ1-6; abundance: few; CDR3nt: TGTGCCAGCTCACTACGGACAGGGAGTTCACCCCTCCACTTT; CDR3aa: CASSLRTGSSPLHF
d_gene: TRBD1; v_gene: TRBV19; j_gene: TRBJ1-4; abundance: .; CDR3nt: TGTGCCAGTAGTGGTACCGGGACAGTTAATGAAAAACTGTTTTTT; CDR3aa: CASSGTGTVNEKLFF
d_gene: TRBD2; v_gene: TRBV19; j_gene: TRBJ2-1; abundance: once; CDR3nt: TGTGCCAGTAGTAGGGACCTAGCGGGGGTAAGGTTCTTC; CDR3aa: CASSRDLAGVRFF
d_gene: TRBD1; v_gene: TRBV6-5; j_gene: TRBJ1-1; abundance: .; CDR3nt: TGTGCCAGCTCCTCGGACAGGGTGGGCACTGAAGCTTTCTTT; CDR3aa: CASSSDRVGTEAFF
d_gene: TRBD1; v_gene: TRBV4-1; j_gene: TRBJ1-2; abundance: .; CDR3nt: TGCGCCAGCAGCCTATTTCAGGGGGGTTCTAACTATGGCTACACCTTC; CDR3aa: CASSLFQGGSNYGYTF
d_gene: .; v_gene: TRBV5-1; j_gene: TRBJ1-2; abundance: .; CDR3nt: TGCGCCAGCAGCTTGGAACAGGGAGGGATGGATGGCTACACCTTC; CDR3aa: CASSLEQGGMDGYTF
d_gene: TRBD2; v_gene: TRBV28; j_gene: TRBJ2-3; abundance: .; CDR3nt: TGTGCCAGCAGACCTAGCGGAACTTTCACAGATACGCAGTATTTT; CDR3aa: CASRPSGTFTDTQYF
d_gene: .; v_gene: TRBV10-1; j_gene: TRBJ2-2; abundance: many; CDR3nt: TGCGCCAGCAGTGAGTCGGAGAGCACCGGGGAGCTGTTTTTT; CDR3aa: CASSESESTGELFF
d_gene: TRBD1; v_gene: TRBV6-5; j_gene: TRBJ1-5; abundance: .; CDR3nt: TGTGCCAGCAGTGGGGACAGGGGCAATCAGCCCCAGCATTTT; CDR3aa: CASSGDRGNQPQHF
d_gene: TRBD1; v_gene: TRBV28; j_gene: TRBJ1-2; abundance: .; CDR3nt: TGTGCCAGCAGTTCCCGTACAGGGGTAAACTATGGCTACACCTTC; CDR3aa: CASSSRTGVNYGYTF
d_gene: .; v_gene: TRBV10-3; j_gene: TRBJ1-2; abundance: .; CDR3nt: TGTGCCATCAGTGCAGGGGTAGCTAACTATGGCTACACCTTC; CDR3aa: CAISAGVANYGYTF
d_gene: .; v_gene: TRBV5-4; j_gene: TRBJ1-2; abundance: .; CDR3nt: TGTGCCAGCAGCAAGGACAGCTATGGCTACACCTTC; CDR3aa: CASSKDSYGYTF
d_gene: TRBD2; v_gene: TRBV10-1; j_gene: TRBJ2-5; abundance: .; CDR3nt: TGCGCCAGCAGCGGGACTAGCGGGGGCCAAGAGACCCAGTACTTC; CDR3aa: CASSGTSGGQETQYF
d_gene: .; v_gene: TRBV4-1; j_gene: TRBJ2-7; abundance: .; CDR3nt: TGCGCCAGCAGCCAAGAAGGGAGGGGGGACGGCGAGCAGTACTTC; CDR3aa: CASSQEGRGDGEQYF
d_gene: TRBD2; v_gene: TRBV7-3; j_gene: TRBJ2-1; abundance: .; CDR3nt: TGTGCCAGCAGCTTAGCGGGGGGGCCTATGAATGAGCAGTTCTTC; CDR3aa: CASSLAGGPMNEQFF
d_gene: .; v_gene: TRBV9; j_gene: TRBJ1-3; abundance: .; CDR3nt: TGTGCCAGCAGCGTAGGCGGGGGATTTGGAAACACCATATATTTT; CDR3aa: CASSVGGGFGNTIYF
d_gene: .; v_gene: TRBV2; j_gene: TRBJ2-5; abundance: .; CDR3nt: TGTGCCAGCAGTTACGGACAGAAAGAGACCCAGTACTTC; CDR3aa: CASSYGQKETQYF
d_gene: TRBD2; v_gene: TRBV28; j_gene: TRBJ2-3; abundance: few; CDR3nt: TGTGCCAGCAGTCTACCTAGCGGGCTTACAGATACGCAGTATTTT; CDR3aa: CASSLPSGLTDTQYF
d_gene: .; v_gene: TRBV7-2; j_gene: TRBJ1-3; abundance: .; CDR3nt: TGTGCCAGCAGCCTAGGCGCCGGAAACACCATATATTTT; CDR3aa: CASSLGAGNTIYF
d_gene: TRBD2; v_gene: TRBV29-1; j_gene: TRBJ2-2; abundance: .; CDR3nt: TGCAGCGTTGTGCTAGCGGGAGTTAACACCGGGGAGCTGTTTTTT; CDR3aa: CSVVLAGVNTGELFF